The next 5 T cell receptor beta chains were all read from a single sample in a study of human thymus T cells. TCRdb's copy holds only in-frame clones and misses some; the assay was immunoSEQ multiplex PCR. The sample lists tens of thousands of clones; 90% to 95% were seen once. Thymic resections from corrective heart surgery supplied the tissue. What was sequenced was thymus tissue. These receptor sequences come from a girl under three years old with a congenital heart defect but otherwise immunologically healthy.

CDR3 nucleotide sequence: TGTGCCAGCAGTTCGGAGGACCGCCGGGGGCCTAGCACAGATACGCAGTATTTT. This gives the protein CASSSEDRRGPSTDTQYF. The J gene is TRBJ2-3, the V gene TRBV28; D assignment may be TRBD1 or TRBD2 (6 bases each). Per germline, CDR1 MDHEN and CDR2 SYDVKM. The CDR3 length is 18 residues. The V gene lost 4 bases and the J gene lost 0 bases, with 20 bases spanning the gap.

The rearrangement joins TRBV29-1 to TRBJ2-2; 8 bases are shared with TRBD2. Looked up from germline, CDR1 is SQVTM and CDR2 is ANQGSEA. The V and J ends lost 5 bases and 5 bases, in that order; junction bases with no gene match: 7. The CDR3 loop spans 14 amino acids. CDR3 sequence: CSVPRGGLTGELFF. The CDR3 nucleotides read TGCAGCGTTCCCCGCGGGGGGCTAACCGGGGAGCTGTTTTTT.

J is TRBJ2-7 and V is TRBV10-3; D might be TRBD1 (6 bases). Germline lookup yields CDR1 ENHRY and CDR2 SYGVKD. V lost 3 bases and J 2 bases, leaving 8 bases between the germline ends. The CDR3 is 13 amino acids. Here the CDR3 reads CAISDQGPYEQYF. The CDR3 DNA is TGTGCCATCAGTGATCAGGGGCCCTACGAGCAGTACTTC.

This clone was detected once. The chain has TRBV28 and TRBJ2-7; 11 nucleotides match TRBD2. CDR1 and CDR2 from the germline V gene are MDHEN and SYDVKM. This CDR3 contains 14 residues. J gave up 6 bases and V 5 bases, and 6 bases lay outside the gene matches. The CDR3 sequence is CASSPLAGGSEQYF. The DNA of the CDR3 is TGTGCCAGCAGTCCCCTAGCGGGAGGCTCCGAGCAGTACTTC.

This clone was observed once. The rearrangement uses TRBV27 and TRBJ2-7, with 15 bases that match TRBD2. V gave up 4 bases and J gave up 7 bases; unmatched junction bases: 11. Germline V gene lookup returns CDR1 MNHEY and CDR2 SMNVEV (reference sequence). The CDR3 is 17 amino acids. CDR3 sequence: CASSSRTSGRASGEQYF. Here the CDR3 DNA reads TGTGCCAGCAGTTCCAGGACTAGCGGGAGGGCATCCGGGGAGCAGTACTTC.